The rows below give T cell receptor beta chains drawn from one sample of a study of shared clonotypes between healthy human individuals. Assay used: immunoSEQ multiplex PCR; TCRdb lists only in-frame clones, some missing. The sample has just over 2,000,000 clones; about 95% are singletons. The sequencing sample was made of naive CD8+ T cells sorted from blood. These receptors all stem from a man younger than 35 in good health. CDR3s leave out the opening cysteine and the closing phenylalanine or tryptophan. Each record gives: V gene, CDR3 protein.

TRBV19 | ASGDYGYT
TRBV9 | ASSVDFDRGGTGELF
TRBV2 | ASSEAAGVQLEQY
TRBV5-1 | ASRLAGEGETQY
TRBV4-1 | ASSQDKTSGRTNTGELF
TRBV29-1 | SVRAPQGELF
TRBV10-1 | ASSERRATSNQPQH
TRBV7-6 | ASTVTAGGHEQY
TRBV13 | ASSPLPSGSSYEQY
TRBV15 | ATSRDSLGYT
TRBV10-3 | AISEFSTAGGPSKQY
TRBV5-6 | ASSLLVGNEQF
TRBV19 | ASSISGQGYYEQY
TRBV11-2 | ASSLNPREATDTQY
TRBV5-4 | ASSLTGAGEKLF
TRBV29-1 | SVEEPGLALNEQF
TRBV12-2 | ASRHTKEGASNQPQH
TRBV5-5 | ASSGASGRAEAKNIQY
TRBV6-6 | ASSYGAHTGELF
TRBV6-5 | ASSYKFGTLVVE
TRBV10-2 | ASREGGAETQY
TRBV19 | ASSIGSNRAYEQY
TRBV2 | ASRAIGKETQY
TRBV29-1 | SVVMAGQY
TRBV7-8 | ASSLVFGDRGNQPQH
TRBV5-4 | ASSLAGGLAGLETQY